Following are 32 T cell receptor beta chains from one sample sequenced in a study of T-cell reconstitution after alpha-beta-depleted transplantation in children. Researchers prepared the TCRbeta library using unique molecular identifiers, the study reports. MiXCR was run by TCRdb on the PCR reads, yielding one entry per CDR3 protein. The sample comprises about 170,000 distinct CDR3 sequences, roughly 10% of which are singletons, and around 13% rests with the top ten. The sequencing here drew on PBMCs, taken before TCRalphabeta/CD19-depleted stem cell transplant. The receptors stem from a boy between 2 and 15 years old with acute myeloid leukemia, due to receive a stem cell transplant.

To note about this clonotype: At one end, the junction sequence differs from germline, possibly due to a read error. J is TRBJ2-3 and V is TRBV5-1, with a tentative D call TRBD2 (6 bases). Germline CDR1 is SGHRS and CDR2 is YFSETQ. This CDR3 region has 16 residues. CDR3 coding DNA: TGCGCCATCAGCTTGGCATTAGCGGCTAACACAGATACGCAGTATTTT. Translated: CAISLALAANTDTQYF. Full variable domain (rest looked up from reference TRBV5-1 and TRBJ2-3): KAGVTQTPRYLIKTRGQQVTLSCSPISGHRSVSWYQQTPGQGLQFLFEYFSETQRNKGNFPGRFSGRQFSNSRSEMNVSTLELGDSALYLCAISLALAANTDTQYFGPGTRLTVL.

This clonotype was seen many times. The chain combines TRBV18 with TRBJ1-4; TRBD1 is a possible D gene (5 bases). The ends were cut back, 4 bases at V and 4 bases at J, with 10 bases in the middle. The CDR3 is made up of 14 amino acids. Looked up from germline, CDR1 is KGHSH and CDR2 is LQKENI. The CDR3 protein is CASSRPGLNEKLFF. The CDR3 nucleotides read TGTGCCAGCTCACGCCCAGGGCTTAATGAAAAACTGTTTTTT.

The chain uses TRBV4-1 and TRBJ2-7; 8 bases fit TRBD2. The V and J ends lost 0 bases and 2 bases, in that order; junction bases with no gene match: 6. The CDR3 consists of 16 residues. Germline CDR1 MGHRA, CDR2 YSYEKL. The CDR3 DNA is TGCGCCAGCAGCCAAGATTCGGCGGGAGGCGCCTACGAGCAGTACTTC. Protein: CASSQDSAGGAYEQYF.

The sample holds many counts of this clonotype. J is TRBJ2-3 and V is TRBV5-1, with TRBD1 as a possible D gene (6 bases). Germline CDR1 SGHRS, CDR2 YFSETQ. Trimming pared 0 bases from V and 2 bases from J, leaving 7 bases between. This CDR3 contains 14 residues. The CDR3 here is CASSLGDTTDTQYF. The CDR3 nucleotides read TGCGCCAGCAGCTTGGGGGACACCACAGATACGCAGTATTTT.

A word on this clonotype: A much larger clone sits a single nucleotide away, making a read error possible. The chain combines TRBV7-9 with TRBJ2-7; TRBD2 agrees at 11 bases. CDR1 and CDR2 from the germline V gene are SEHNR and FQNEAQ (reference sequence). This CDR3 contains 15 residues. The CDR3 region is CASSRGTSGYYEHYF. Here the CDR3 DNA reads TGTGCCAGCAGCCGCGGGACTAGCGGTTACTACGAGCACTACTTC. Full variable domain (rest looked up from reference TRBV7-9 and TRBJ2-7): DTGVSQNPRHKITKRGQNVTFRCDPISEHNRLYWYRQTLGQGPEFLTYFQNEAQLEKSRLLSDRFSAERPKGSFSTLEIQRTEQGDSAMYLCASSRGTSGYYEHYFGPGTRLTVT.

This clonotype has at least ten counts. The J gene is TRBJ2-2, the V gene TRBV6-5; TRBD2 agrees at 11 bases. The CDR3 extends over 17 amino acids. The V gene's germline CDR1 is MNHEY and CDR2 SVGAGI. J was trimmed by 7 bases and V by 0 bases; bases with no gene match: 7. CDR3: CASSYSFSGRGGGELFF. The CDR3 bases are TGTGCCAGCAGTTACTCCTTTAGCGGGAGGGGAGGCGGGGAGCTGTTTTTT.

This clonotype was seen ten or more times. The rearrangement joins TRBV20-1 to TRBJ2-5, with D perhaps matching TRBD2 (5 bases). Trimming took 0 bases from V and 10 from J, leaving 18 bases between them. The CDR3 is 14 residues long. Germline V gene data show CDR1 as DFQATT and CDR2 as SNEGSKA (reference sequence). CDR3: CSARDIERRVDQYF. The CDR3, as DNA: TGCAGTGCTAGAGATATTGAACGGCGGGTGGACCAGTACTTC.

In this sample, this clonotype turned up many times. The chain links TRBV10-3 to TRBJ1-2, with 8 bases identical to TRBD1. There are 14 residues in the CDR3. V lost 6 bases to trimming and J lost 4 bases; unmatched junction nucleotides: 7. From germline, CDR1 is ENHRY and CDR2 SYGVKD. The DNA for the CDR3 is TGTGCCATCAGGGACAGGGCAGGCAGCTATGGCTACACCTTC. Protein: CAIRDRAGSYGYTF.

This clonotype was counted only a few times. The chain uses TRBV7-9 and TRBJ2-3, with 7 bases lining up with TRBD2. V shed 5 bases, J shed 3 bases, and the junction held 8 bases outside the gene matches. The CDR3 consists of 15 residues. Germline values: CDR1 SEHNR, CDR2 FQNEAQ (reference sequence). The CDR3 coding sequence is TGTGCCAGCAGCGCTGTGGGGCGGGAGACAGATACGCAGTATTTT. It codes for CASSAVGRETDTQYF.

In its sample, this clonotype was seen many times. V usage is TRBV27 and J usage is TRBJ2-7; D possibly corresponds to TRBD2 (5 bases). V gave up 5 bases and J gave up 4 bases, with 18 bases separating them. There are 15 residues in the CDR3. Germline V CDR1 and CDR2: MNHEY, SMNVEV (reference sequence). The CDR3 DNA reads TGTGCCAGCAGTCCACCGGGTCGCGGGTTTTACGAGCAGTACTTC. It specifies CASSPPGRGFYEQYF.

This chain uses TRBV5-7 with TRBJ2-1, with 10 bases lining up with TRBD2. TRBV5-7 is an ORF; its function is uncertain. CDR3 length equals 12 residues. Trimming at V came to 1 base and at J to 16 bases, leaving 5 bases not matched to a gene. CDR3 protein: CASSLSTSGDFF. In DNA form, the CDR3 reads TGTGCCAGCAGCTTGAGTACTAGCGGGGATTTCTTC.

About this clonotype itself: A clone one base away is much larger, so this may be a read error. V gene TRBV28 combines with J gene TRBJ1-4; the D gene is possibly TRBD1 (6 bases). The length of the CDR3 is 14 residues. Germline V gene data show CDR1 as MDHEN and CDR2 as SYDVKM. The CDR3 loop reads CASSLWGANEELFF. CDR3 nucleotides: TGTGCCAGCAGTTTGTGGGGGGCTAATGAAGAACTGTTTTTT.

This clonotype occurred many times. The gene calls are TRBV12-3 or TRBV12-4 and TRBJ1-3; tentatively, D is TRBD1 (6 bases). V lost 5 bases and J 4 bases, leaving 6 bases between the germline ends. This CDR3 contains 12 residues. This CDR3 is CASSGQGNTIYF. The CDR3 DNA is TGTGCCAGCAGTGGACAGGGAAACACCATATATTTT.

This clonotype has a count of ten or more. This chain links TRBV30 with TRBJ1-4, with 7 bases matching TRBD1. Germline CDR1 GTSNPN, CDR2 SVGIG (reference sequence). CDR3 length: 14 amino acids. The ends lost 2 bases at V and 7 bases at J; junction bases unmatched: 7. CDR3 in amino acids: CAWSIGGLREKLFF. Here the CDR3 DNA reads TGTGCCTGGAGTATAGGGGGCTTACGTGAAAAACTGTTTTTT.

This clonotype was seen at least ten times. J is TRBJ1-1 and V is TRBV5-6; tentatively, D is TRBD1 (5 bases). The CDR3 covers 15 residues. With 3 bases removed from V and 8 bases from J, the gap between germline ends came to 20 bases. CDR1 is SGHDT and CDR2 is YYEEEE in the germline V gene. CDR3 amino acids: CASSSRPGRRIEAFF. The CDR3 nucleotides read TGTGCCAGCAGCTCGAGGCCGGGACGGAGGATCGAAGCTTTCTTT.

This clonotype was seen at least ten times. V gene TRBV28 combines with J gene TRBJ2-3; D not certain. The V and J ends lost 5 bases and 2 bases respectively, with 11 bases between them. The V gene's germline CDR1 is MDHEN and CDR2 SYDVKM. The CDR3 extends over 14 amino acids. CDR3 residues: CASSARRSTDTQYF. Written as DNA, the CDR3 is TGTGCCAGCAGTGCCAGGCGATCCACAGATACGCAGTATTTT.

The chain has TRBV5-4 and TRBJ2-2; maybe TRBD1 (7 bases). V dropped 0 bases and J dropped 4 bases, with 10 bases sitting between them. In germline, CDR1 is SGHNT, CDR2 YYREEE (reference sequence). This CDR3 is built from 15 residues. The chain's CDR3 is CASSLGQGGTGELFF. As DNA, the CDR3 is TGTGCCAGCAGCTTGGGGCAGGGGGGCACCGGGGAGCTGTTTTTT. The whole variable domain, filled in from reference TRBV5-4 and TRBJ2-2, reads ETGVTQSPTHLIKTRGQQVTLRCSSQSGHNTVSWYQQALGQGPQFIFQYYREEENGRGNFPPRFSGLQFPNYSSELNVNALELDDSALYLCASSLGQGGTGELFFGEGSRLTVL.

Note on this clonotype: This sequence may be a read error, since a much larger clone differs from it by one base. The chain carries TRBV7-2 and TRBJ2-3; 7 bases are shared with TRBD2. Germline values: CDR1 SGHTA, CDR2 FQGNSA. The CDR3 sequence is 13 residues long. The CDR3 sequence is CASGRDYTDTHYF. For the CDR3, the DNA is TGTGCCAGCGGCCGGGACTACACAGATACGCACTATTTT.

This clonotype has at least ten counts. The chain recombines TRBV20-1 with TRBJ2-3, with 12 bases aligning to TRBD2. The germline gives CDR1 DFQATT, CDR2 SNEGSKA (reference sequence). CDR3 length: 14 amino acids. With 3 bases clipped from V and 9 bases from J, the junction kept 7 bases outside the gene matches. The chain's CDR3 is CSASASGGVLTQYF. CDR3 sequence (DNA): TGCAGTGCTAGTGCTAGCGGGGGGGTTTTGACGCAGTATTTT.

At least ten counts were recorded for this clonotype. This chain joins TRBV5-5 and TRBJ1-6; D possibly corresponds to TRBD1 (6 bases). The CDR3 covers 15 residues. With 0 bases removed from V and 8 bases from J, the gap between germline ends came to 12 bases. The germline gives CDR1 SGHKS, CDR2 YYEKEE (reference sequence). The CDR3 DNA is TGTGCCAGCAGCTTGGTCGCAGGGGTGGATTCACCCCTCCACTTT. The encoded protein is CASSLVAGVDSPLHF.

This clonotype was detected many times. This chain connects TRBV14 to TRBJ1-1; unclear D gene. V was shortened by 2 bases and J by 1 base, with 11 bases between the two germline ends. The CDR3 loop spans 15 amino acids. The V gene's germline CDR1 is SGHDN and CDR2 FVKESK. CDR3 loop: CASSQNGLRNTEAFF. CDR3 sequence (DNA): TGTGCCAGCAGCCAAAATGGACTCCGGAACACTGAAGCTTTCTTT.

This clonotype was detected many times. The chain combines TRBV6-5 with TRBJ1-2, with a weak D call TRBD1 (6 bases). V was shortened by 4 bases and J by 5 bases, with 20 bases between the two germline ends. The CDR3 has 16 residues. Germline values: CDR1 MNHEY, CDR2 SVGAGI. In nucleotides, the CDR3 is TGTGCCAGCAGTTCCATTGGGACACAGGGACCTTATGGCTACACCTTC. Its protein is CASSSIGTQGPYGYTF.

This clonotype was recorded at least ten times. The chain joins TRBV4-1 to TRBJ2-3; the D gene could be TRBD1 or TRBD2 (5 bases each). From germline, CDR1 is MGHRA and CDR2 YSYEKL. This CDR3 comprises 14 residues. V gave up 3 bases and J gave up 2 bases, with 9 bases separating them. CDR3 protein: CASSHAGATDTQYF. CDR3 DNA sequence: TGCGCCAGCAGCCACGCCGGGGCCACAGATACGCAGTATTTT.

At least ten counts were recorded for this clonotype. This sequence joins TRBV3-1 and TRBJ1-1; D is ambiguous. Germline lookup yields CDR1 LGHDT and CDR2 YNNKEL (reference sequence). The CDR3 runs to 12 residues. The germline V and J ends were trimmed by 5 bases and 6 bases, with 10 bases remaining between them. CDR3 protein: CASSNPNAEAFF. DNA of the CDR3: TGTGCCAGCAGCAACCCCAACGCTGAAGCTTTCTTT.

The V call is TRBV3-1, the J call TRBJ1-1; 8 nucleotides agree with TRBD1. The ends lost 11 bases at V and 3 bases at J; junction bases unmatched: 20. The CDR3 totals 17 residues. Germline CDR1 and CDR2: LGHDT and YNNKEL (reference sequence). CDR3 DNA: TGTGCCTCCTGCCAAGATTGGGGAACAGGGGGGGACACTGAAGCTTTCTTT. Its protein product is CASCQDWGTGGDTEAFF. Full variable domain (missing parts from reference TRBV3-1 and TRBJ1-1): DTAVSQTPKYLVTQMGNDKSIKCEQNLGHDTMYWYKQDSKKFLKIMFSYNNKELIINETVPNRFSPKSPDKAHLNLHINSLELGDSAVYFCASCQDWGTGGDTEAFFGQGTRLTVV.

Ten or more counts support this clonotype. The CDR3 reads CASSLLQHNQPQHF. The CDR3 DNA reads TGTGCCAGCAGCTTATTACAGCATAATCAGCCCCAGCATTTT. V and J are TRBV7-9 and TRBJ1-5, with no clear D. Trimming took 2 bases from V and 4 from J, leaving 9 bases between them. In germline, CDR1 is SEHNR, CDR2 FQNEAQ (reference sequence). CDR3 length: 14 amino acids. Looking up the rest from reference TRBV7-9 and TRBJ1-5 gives the full variable domain: DTGVSQNPRHKITKRGQNVTFRCDPISEHNRLYWYRQTLGQGPEFLTYFQNEAQLEKSRLLSDRFSAERPKGSFSTLEIQRTEQGDSAMYLCASSLLQHNQPQHFGDGTRLSIL.

The chain carries TRBV4-1 and TRBJ2-2; a possible D gene is TRBD1 (5 bases). V was trimmed by 3 bases and J by 0 bases, leaving 14 bases between them. CDR1 MGHRA and CDR2 YSYEKL come from the germline V gene. The CDR3 runs to 17 residues. CDR3 sequence (DNA): TGCGCCAGCAGCCACCCCTGGGCAGGGTCGAACACCGGGGAGCTGTTTTTT. This encodes CASSHPWAGSNTGELFF.

The table lists this clonotype with many counts. The rearrangement joins TRBV5-1 to TRBJ2-3, with D possibly being TRBD2 (6 bases). The germline V gene encodes CDR1 SGHRS and CDR2 YFSETQ. The V and J ends lost 4 bases and 4 bases respectively, with 13 bases between them. The CDR3 consists of 14 residues. The CDR3 nucleotides read TGCGCCAGCAGCCCGGGAAGGGAGGCAGATACGCAGTATTTT. Translation: CASSPGREADTQYF.

Ten or more counts support this clonotype. The chain combines TRBV7-2 with TRBJ2-1; 9 nucleotides agree with TRBD2. The CDR3 runs to 15 residues. Trimming removed 6 bases from V and 4 bases from J; junction bases left unmatched: 7. Germline assignment: CDR1 SGHTA and CDR2 FQGNSA. CDR3 nucleotides: TGTGCCAGCAGTCTTAGCGGGAGCGTGTACAATGAGCAGTTCTTC. Amino acids: CASSLSGSVYNEQFF.

This clonotype has just a few counts. The V gene is TRBV19, the J gene TRBJ1-2, with D perhaps matching TRBD1 (6 bases). This CDR3 contains 13 residues. The germline V and J ends were trimmed by 5 bases and 8 bases, with 15 bases remaining between them. Germline loops: CDR1 LNHDA, CDR2 SQIVND (reference sequence). The CDR3 region has the DNA TGTGCCAGTAGTCTCCAGGGGCATCAAGGCTACACCTTC. The encoded protein is CASSLQGHQGYTF.

This clonotype was seen ten or more times. The gene calls are TRBV7-2 and TRBJ1-5; D uncertain. This CDR3 region has 15 residues. V lost 1 base and J lost 0, with 7 bases in between. From germline, CDR1 is SGHTA and CDR2 FQGNSA. The CDR3 is CASSLVQNSNQPQHF. In DNA form, the CDR3 reads TGTGCCAGCAGCTTAGTCCAGAATAGCAATCAGCCCCAGCATTTT.

This clonotype showed up many times. This chain links TRBV15 with TRBJ1-1; D is ambiguous. Germline loops: CDR1 LNHNV, CDR2 YYDKDF (reference sequence). This CDR3 has 12 residues. Trimming cost V 1 base and J 11 bases, with 11 bases left between them. In nucleotides, the CDR3 is TGTGCCACCAGCAGAGGGGTGGAAGGGGCTTTCTTT. It is translated as CATSRGVEGAFF.